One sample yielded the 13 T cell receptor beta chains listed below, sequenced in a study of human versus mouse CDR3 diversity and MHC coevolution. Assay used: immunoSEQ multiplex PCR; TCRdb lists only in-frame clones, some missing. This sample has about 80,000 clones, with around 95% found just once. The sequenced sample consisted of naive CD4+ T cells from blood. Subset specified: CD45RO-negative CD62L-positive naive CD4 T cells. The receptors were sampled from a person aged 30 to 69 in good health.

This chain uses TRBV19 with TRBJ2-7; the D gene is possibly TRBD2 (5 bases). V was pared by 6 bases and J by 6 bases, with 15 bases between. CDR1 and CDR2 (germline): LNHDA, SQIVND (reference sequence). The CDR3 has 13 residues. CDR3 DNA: TGTGCCAGTAGACAAGGACTCTTCACCGAGCAGTACTTC. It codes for CASRQGLFTEQYF.

The CDR3 coding sequence is TGTGCCAGCAGCCTGGGACAGGGGAACTATGGCTACACCTTC. It codes for CASSLGQGNYGYTF. This chain links TRBV7-9 with TRBJ1-2; TRBD1 aligns across 10 bases. V trimming: 5 bases; J trimming: 2 bases; junction bases outside the gene matches: 2. This CDR3 spans 14 amino acids. Germline V CDR1 and CDR2: SEHNR, FQNEAQ (reference sequence). The full variable domain, in which reference TRBV7-9 and TRBJ1-2 provide the parts outside the CDR3, is DTGVSQNPRHKITKRGQNVTFRCDPISEHNRLYWYRQTLGQGPEFLTYFQNEAQLEKSRLLSDRFSAERPKGSFSTLEIQRTEQGDSAMYLCASSLGQGNYGYTFGSGTRLTVV.

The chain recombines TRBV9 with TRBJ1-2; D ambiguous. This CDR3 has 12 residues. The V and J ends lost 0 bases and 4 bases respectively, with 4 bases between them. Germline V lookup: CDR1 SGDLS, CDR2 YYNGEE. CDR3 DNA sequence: TGTGCCAGCAGCGTAGACAGCTATGGCTACACCTTC. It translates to CASSVDSYGYTF.

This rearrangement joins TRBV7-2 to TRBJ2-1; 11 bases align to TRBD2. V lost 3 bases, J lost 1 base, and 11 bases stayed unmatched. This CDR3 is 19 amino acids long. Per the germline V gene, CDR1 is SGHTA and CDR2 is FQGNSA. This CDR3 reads CASSFRGRLAGRSYNEQFF. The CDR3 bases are TGTGCCAGCAGCTTCAGGGGGCGACTAGCGGGGAGGTCCTACAATGAGCAGTTCTTC.

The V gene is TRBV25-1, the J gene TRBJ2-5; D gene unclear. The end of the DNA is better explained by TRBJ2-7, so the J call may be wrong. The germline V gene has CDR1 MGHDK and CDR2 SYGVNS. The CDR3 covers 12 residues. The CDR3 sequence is CASSARPYEQYF. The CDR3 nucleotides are TGTGCCAGCAGTGCCCGTCCCTACGAGCAGTACTTC.

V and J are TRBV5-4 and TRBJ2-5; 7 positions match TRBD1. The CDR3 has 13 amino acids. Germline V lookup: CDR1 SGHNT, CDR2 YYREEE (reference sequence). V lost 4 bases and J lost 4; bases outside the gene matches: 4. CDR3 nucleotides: TGTGCCAGCAGCACAGGGGTTGGAGAGACCCAGTACTTC. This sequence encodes CASSTGVGETQYF.

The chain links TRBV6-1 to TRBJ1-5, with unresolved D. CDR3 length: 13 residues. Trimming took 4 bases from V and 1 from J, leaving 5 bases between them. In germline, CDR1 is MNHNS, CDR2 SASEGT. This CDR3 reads CASSGASNQPQHF. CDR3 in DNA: TGTGCCAGCAGTGGGGCAAGCAATCAGCCCCAGCATTTT.

CDR3 DNA: TGTGCCAGTCGGGGTACTGTGGGCCAAAACATTCAGTACTTC. Protein product: CASRGTVGQNIQYF. This rearrangement joins TRBV19 to TRBJ2-4; possibly TRBD2 for D (5 bases). Germline V gene data show CDR1 as LNHDA and CDR2 as SQIVND (reference sequence). V was trimmed by 8 bases and J by 5 bases, leaving 16 bases between them. The CDR3 runs to 14 residues.

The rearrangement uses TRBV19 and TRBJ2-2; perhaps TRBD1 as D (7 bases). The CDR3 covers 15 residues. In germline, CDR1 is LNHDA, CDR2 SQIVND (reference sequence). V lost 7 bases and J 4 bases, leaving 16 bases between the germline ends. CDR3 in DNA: TGTGCCAGTACCCCAGGGGGGACGCCCACCGGGGAGCTGTTTTTT. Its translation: CASTPGGTPTGELFF.

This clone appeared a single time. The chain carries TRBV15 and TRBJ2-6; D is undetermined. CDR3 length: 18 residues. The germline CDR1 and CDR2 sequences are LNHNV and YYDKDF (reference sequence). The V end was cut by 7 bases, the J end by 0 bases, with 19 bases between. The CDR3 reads CATTSWRDKVSGANVLTF. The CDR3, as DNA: TGTGCCACCACCTCCTGGAGAGATAAGGTCTCTGGGGCCAACGTCCTGACTTTC.

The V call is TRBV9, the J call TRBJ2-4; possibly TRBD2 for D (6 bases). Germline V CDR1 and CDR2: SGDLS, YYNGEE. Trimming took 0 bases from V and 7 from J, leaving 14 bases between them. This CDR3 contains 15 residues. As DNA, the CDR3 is TGTGCCAGCAGCGTAGCAGGCGGGATGGGGAACATTCAGTACTTC. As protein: CASSVAGGMGNIQYF.

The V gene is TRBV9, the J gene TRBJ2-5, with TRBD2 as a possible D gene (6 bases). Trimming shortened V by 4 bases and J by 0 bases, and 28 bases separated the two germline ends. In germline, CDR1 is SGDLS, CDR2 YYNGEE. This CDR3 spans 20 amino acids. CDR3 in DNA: TGTGCCAGCAGCCTAACCTGGGGCGGGGTTTTCGGGGGTTACCAAGAGACCCAGTACTTC. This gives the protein CASSLTWGGVFGGYQETQYF.

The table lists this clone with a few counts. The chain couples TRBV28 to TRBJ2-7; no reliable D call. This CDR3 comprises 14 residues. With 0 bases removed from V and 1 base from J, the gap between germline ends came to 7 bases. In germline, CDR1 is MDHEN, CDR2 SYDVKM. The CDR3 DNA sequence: TGTGCCAGCAGTTTATGGCACAGTTCCTACGAGCAGTACTTC. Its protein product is CASSLWHSSYEQYF.